These 30 T cell receptor beta chains came from one sample sequenced in a study of blood T cells in healthy people across ages. Primers used in a second PCR of roughly 7 to 11 cycles were a sample-barcoded 5' primer and a J-beta primer mix. TCRdb re-called the 5' RACE reads through MiXCR, storing one row per CDR3 protein. The sample has hundreds of thousands of distinct CDR3 sequences, about three fifths seen once. The specimen sequenced was blood. All receptors come from a man between 25 and 39 years old in good health.

This sequence joins TRBV20-1 and TRBJ1-2, with 9 bases lining up with TRBD1. V lost 3 bases to trimming and J lost 2 bases; unmatched junction nucleotides: 16. CDR3 length: 18 residues. Germline CDR1 is DFQATT and CDR2 is SNEGSKA (reference sequence). The CDR3 DNA sequence: TGCAGTGCTAGTATCCTTGACCACCGGGACAGGGTAAACTATGGCTACACCTTC. It translates to CSASILDHRDRVNYGYTF.

This rearrangement joins TRBV20-1 to TRBJ2-7; D is possibly TRBD2 (6 bases). This CDR3 has 14 residues. Germline loops: CDR1 DFQATT, CDR2 SNEGSKA (reference sequence). The CDR3 sequence is CSLPGGSRSGEQYF. The CDR3 nucleotides are TGCAGCCTCCCCGGGGGTAGCAGATCCGGCGAGCAGTACTTC.

The rearrangement joins TRBV4-3 to TRBJ2-5; TRBD2 matches at 9 bases. From germline, CDR1 is LGHNA and CDR2 YSLEER. This CDR3 spans 17 amino acids. V trimming: 2 bases; J trimming: 2 bases; junction bases outside the gene matches: 9. CDR3 DNA: TGCGCCAGCAGCCAATGGACGGGGCTAGCGGGGCAAGAGACCCAGTACTTC. Residues: CASSQWTGLAGQETQYF.

J is TRBJ1-2 and V is TRBV5-6; maybe TRBD1 (6 bases). V was clipped by 2 bases and J by 3 bases, with 14 bases between them. Germline V gene data show CDR1 as SGHDT and CDR2 as YYEEEE. The CDR3 has 15 amino acids. CDR3 nucleotide sequence: TGTGCCAGCAGCTTTAAACGGACAGCCCACTATGGCTACACCTTC. Protein: CASSFKRTAHYGYTF.

Comment on this clonotype: It may be a read error: a sequence one base away is much more abundant. CDR3 nucleotides: TGTGCCAGCAGACGACAGCCTTTCACAGATACGCAGTATTTT. Protein sequence: CASRRQPFTDTQYF. The gene calls are TRBV12-3 or TRBV12-4 and TRBJ2-3, with D possibly being TRBD1 (5 bases). V dropped 6 bases and J dropped 2 bases, with 12 bases sitting between them. This CDR3 spans 14 amino acids.

The V gene is TRBV2, the J gene TRBJ1-5, with D maybe TRBD1 (5 bases). The ends were cut back, 6 bases at V and 9 bases at J, with 18 bases in the middle. This CDR3 contains 14 residues. Germline lookup yields CDR1 SNHLY and CDR2 FYNNEI. The CDR3 loop reads CASSLAKTTGPQHF. In nucleotides, the CDR3 is TGTGCCAGCAGCCTCGCGAAGACAACAGGGCCCCAGCATTTT.

This chain connects TRBV7-9 to TRBJ2-3, with D hard to call. The CDR3 loop spans 15 amino acids. From germline, CDR1 is SEHNR and CDR2 FQNEAQ (reference sequence). Trimming cost V 0 bases and J 7 bases, with 14 bases left between them. The CDR3 nucleotides are TGTGCCAGCAGCTTAGCAGGGATTGGATTGAATACGCAGTATTTT. Protein sequence: CASSLAGIGLNTQYF.

The rearrangement links TRBV3-1 to TRBJ1-6; D is unclear. The V and J ends lost 1 base and 13 bases respectively, with 14 bases between them. CDR3 size: 14 residues. Germline V lookup: CDR1 LGHDT, CDR2 YNNKEL (reference sequence). The CDR3 DNA follows: TGTGCCAGCAGCCAAGTTTCAGTAGGTACGCCCCTCCACTTT. Its translation is CASSQVSVGTPLHF.

J is TRBJ2-1 and V is TRBV24-1; the D call may be TRBD1 or TRBD2 (5 bases each). The germline V gene encodes CDR1 KGHDR and CDR2 SFDVKD. This CDR3 is built from 13 residues. Trimming stripped 2 bases from V and 6 bases from J, with 7 bases between. For the CDR3, the DNA is TGTGCCACCAGTGATTCGGGGACCAATGAGCAGTTCTTC. Its protein is CATSDSGTNEQFF.

The chain links TRBV7-9 to TRBJ1-5; TRBD1 agrees at 7 bases. J was trimmed by 7 bases and V by 5 bases; bases with no gene match: 5. Germline CDR1 and CDR2: SEHNR and FQNEAQ (reference sequence). The CDR3 has 13 amino acids. The CDR3 DNA follows: TGTGCCAGCAGCCCGGACAGGCAACAGCCCCAGCATTTT. Its translation is CASSPDRQQPQHF.

This clonotype was observed a few times. The V gene is TRBV29-1, the J gene TRBJ2-3, with D maybe TRBD2 (6 bases). The CDR3 length is 11 residues. The V gene's germline CDR1 is SQVTM and CDR2 ANQGSEA. Between the trimmed V and J ends, which lost 8 bases and 6 bases, there was a span of 12 bases. DNA for the CDR3: TGCAGCCTAGATGCGGGGGATACGCAGTATTTT. Residues: CSLDAGDTQYF.

J is TRBJ2-4 and V is TRBV11-1; 10 bases match TRBD2. Germline CDR1 is SGHAT and CDR2 is FQDESV (reference sequence). J lost 8 bases, V lost 1 base, and 5 bases had no gene match. This CDR3 comprises 15 residues. The CDR3 DNA reads as TGTGCCAGCAGCTTAGAGTCTAGCGGGAGTTACATTCAGTACTTC. Amino acid sequence: CASSLESSGSYIQYF.

The CDR3 protein is CASSLFRGSNNEQFF. The DNA of the CDR3 is TGTGCCAGCAGCTTATTTAGGGGGTCAAACAATGAGCAGTTCTTC. The V gene is TRBV7-2, the J gene TRBJ2-1; possibly TRBD1 for D (6 bases). Germline loops: CDR1 SGHTA, CDR2 FQGNSA. Trimming took 2 bases from V and 5 from J, leaving 13 bases between them. The CDR3 contains 15 residues.

J is TRBJ2-4 and V is TRBV2; D is undetermined. The CDR3 runs to 15 residues. Germline lookup yields CDR1 SNHLY and CDR2 FYNNEI. The germline V and J ends were trimmed by 6 bases and 0 bases, with 12 bases remaining between them. CDR3 nucleotides: TGTGCCAGCAGGATCGAAGCACTAGCCAAAAACATTCAGTACTTC. The encoded protein is CASRIEALAKNIQYF. The full variable domain, rest sourced from reference TRBV2 and TRBJ2-4, is EPEVTQTPSHQVTQMGQEVILRCVPISNHLYFYWYRQILGQKVEFLVSFYNNEISEKSEIFDDQFSVERPDGSNFTLKIRSTKLEDSAMYFCASRIEALAKNIQYFGAGTRLSVL.

This rearrangement joins TRBV5-1 to TRBJ2-7; TRBD1 agrees at 10 bases. The CDR3 is 15 residues long. Germline-derived CDR1 and CDR2 are SGHRS and YFSETQ. Trimming removed 5 bases from V and 3 bases from J; junction bases left unmatched: 8. CDR3 sequence (DNA): TGCGCCAGCAGGGGGAGTGGGACAGGGGACTACGAGCAGTACTTC. This gives the protein CASRGSGTGDYEQYF.

The chain has TRBV20-1 and TRBJ2-1; D ambiguous. V was shortened by 6 bases and J by 6 bases, with 12 bases between the two germline ends. This CDR3 contains 12 residues. Germline CDR1 DFQATT, CDR2 SNEGSKA (reference sequence). CDR3 loop: CSATALANEQFF. For the CDR3, the DNA is TGCAGTGCCACCGCCCTTGCCAATGAGCAGTTCTTC.

The V call is TRBV7-8, the J call TRBJ1-2; D is perhaps TRBD1 (6 bases). Germline V gene sequence: CDR1 SGHVS, CDR2 FQNEAQ. V was clipped by 1 base and J by 3 bases, with 12 bases between them. The CDR3 covers 15 residues. The CDR3 protein is CASSLVGGVDYGYTF. CDR3 DNA: TGTGCCAGCAGCTTAGTAGGGGGAGTGGACTATGGCTACACCTTC. Together with reference TRBV7-8 and TRBJ1-2, the CDR3 gives the full variable domain: GAGVSQSPRYKVAKRGQDVALRCDPISGHVSLFWYQQALGQGPEFLTYFQNEAQLDKSGLPSDRFFAERPEGSVSTLKIQRTQQEDSAVYLCASSLVGGVDYGYTFGSGTRLTVV.

Of note for this clonotype: Relative to the germline gene, one junction end is altered; a read error may explain this. V and J are TRBV7-8 and TRBJ2-7; D is tentatively TRBD1 or TRBD2 (5 bases each). Germline values: CDR1 SGHVS, CDR2 FQNEAQ. The CDR3 consists of 14 residues. The CDR3 sequence: CASSIAMGVYEQYF. The CDR3 DNA is TGTGCCAGCAGCATAGCCATGGGGGTCTACGAGCAGTACTTC.

This clonotype was counted between two and nine times. The chain uses TRBV20-1 and TRBJ2-5; possibly TRBD2 for D (5 bases). The germline V gene has CDR1 DFQATT and CDR2 SNEGSKA (reference sequence). Between the trimmed V and J ends, which lost 4 bases and 2 bases, there was a span of 8 bases. The CDR3 length is 12 residues. CDR3 region: CSAKQRQETQYF. DNA of the CDR3: TGCAGTGCTAAACAGCGGCAAGAGACCCAGTACTTC.

The chain joins TRBV6-6 to TRBJ2-2; perhaps D is TRBD1 or TRBD2 (6 bases each). The CDR3 is 15 amino acids. Germline loops: CDR1 MNHNY, CDR2 SVGAGI (reference sequence). Deletions cut 0 bases from V and 6 bases from J, with 11 bases between. CDR3 region: CASSYSSGAPGELFF. DNA of the CDR3: TGTGCCAGCAGTTACTCTTCGGGGGCCCCCGGGGAGCTGTTTTTT.

The sample holds a few counts of this clonotype. The genes are TRBV7-2 and TRBJ2-1; D is unresolved. The V end lost 1 base, the J end lost 0 bases, and 7 bases lay between the germline ends. The germline V gene encodes CDR1 SGHTA and CDR2 FQGNSA. This CDR3 has 15 amino acids. CDR3 sequence: CASSLVHSSYNEQFF. The CDR3 DNA sequence: TGTGCCAGCAGCTTAGTACATAGCTCCTACAATGAGCAGTTCTTC.

In this sample, this clonotype turned up a few times. The chain combines TRBV29-1 with TRBJ2-1; TRBD1 or TRBD2 may be the D gene (5 bases each). The CDR3 spans 12 residues. V lost 5 bases and J 4 bases, leaving 9 bases between the germline ends. The germline gives CDR1 SQVTM, CDR2 ANQGSEA. The CDR3 sequence: CSVRDGYNEQFF. In DNA form, the CDR3 reads TGCAGCGTTCGGGACGGATACAATGAGCAGTTCTTC.

The chain joins TRBV6-2 or TRBV6-3 to TRBJ1-1; 7 nucleotides align to TRBD1. V trimming: 10 bases; J trimming: 6 bases; junction bases outside the gene matches: 11. The CDR3 runs to 13 residues. CDR1 is MNHEY, CDR2 SVGEGT, per germline. The CDR3 nucleotides read TGTGCCACCGCTACAGGGGTTCTCGCTGAAGCTTTCTTT. Translating gives CATATGVLAEAFF.

V and J are TRBV25-1 and TRBJ2-1; no firm D call. The V end lost 7 bases, the J end lost 4 bases, and 11 bases lay between the germline ends. Germline-derived CDR1 and CDR2 are MGHDK and SYGVNS. The CDR3 spans 13 residues. CDR3 DNA sequence: TGTGCCAGCACCGGCCCCCCATACAATGAGCAGTTCTTC. As protein: CASTGPPYNEQFF.

This clonotype was seen only a few times. The rearrangement joins TRBV7-2 to TRBJ1-5; 9 bases are shared with TRBD1. The CDR3 loop spans 17 amino acids. V lost 2 bases, J lost 5 bases, and 10 bases stayed unmatched. Germline values: CDR1 SGHTA, CDR2 FQGNSA. The CDR3 is CASSLHLGTGLHQPQHF. CDR3 DNA sequence: TGTGCCAGCAGCTTACATCTAGGGACAGGGCTTCATCAGCCCCAGCATTTT.

The chain has TRBV3-1 and TRBJ2-5; D not resolved. Between the trimmed V and J ends, which lost 0 bases and 5 bases, there was a span of 10 bases. CDR3 size: 14 residues. CDR1 is LGHDT, CDR2 YNNKEL, per germline (reference sequence). CDR3 sequence (DNA): TGTGCCAGCAGCCAAGAGACCGGACGGGAGACCCAGTACTTC. Translated: CASSQETGRETQYF.

The chain combines TRBV7-9 with TRBJ1-2; maybe TRBD1 (5 bases). The CDR3 is 12 residues long. Germline V gene lookup returns CDR1 SEHNR and CDR2 FQNEAQ (reference sequence). Trimming removed 5 bases at V and 10 bases at J, with 14 bases between. CDR3 sequence reads: CASSLRANAYTF. The DNA for the CDR3 is TGTGCCAGCAGCCTCAGGGCAAATGCCTACACCTTC.

The V call is TRBV20-1, the J call TRBJ2-1, with TRBD2 matching over 12 bases. The V gene's germline CDR1 is DFQATT and CDR2 SNEGSKA (reference sequence). The CDR3 contains 16 residues. The V gene end was trimmed by 0 bases and the J gene end by 15 bases; junction bases not matched to a gene: 15. This chain's CDR3 is CSARDLASGGAGHGFF. In nucleotides, the CDR3 is TGCAGTGCTAGAGATTTGGCTAGCGGGGGGGCTGGGCATGGGTTCTTC.

A word on this clonotype: One junction end disagrees with the germline gene, perhaps due to a read error. The rearrangement joins TRBV7-9 to TRBJ1-2; 9 nucleotides agree with TRBD1. The CDR3 is made up of 15 amino acids. The germline gives CDR1 SEHNR, CDR2 FQNEAQ (reference sequence). The DNA for the CDR3 is TGTGCCAGCAGCGGCCGGACAGGGGCTAAGTATGGCTACACCTTC. Amino acids: CASSGRTGAKYGYTF.

Ten or more counts support this clonotype. V is TRBV7-2 and J is TRBJ2-6; D is undetermined. The length of the CDR3 is 13 residues. Germline V gene data show CDR1 as SGHTA and CDR2 as FQGNSA. V dropped 2 bases and J dropped 2 bases, with 1 base sitting between them. The CDR3 loop reads CASSLTGANVLTF. The CDR3 coding sequence is TGTGCCAGCAGCTTAACTGGGGCCAACGTCCTGACTTTC.